The 21 T cell receptor beta chains below were found in one sample sequenced in a study of prognosis after radiotherapy for stage I lung cancer. Two-round multiplex PCR, the amplification method, yielded TCR beta CDR3 from genomic DNA. Individual primers that were specific to each TRBV and TRBJ gene served in first-round PCR. Via MiXCR, TCRdb re-called the multiplex PCR reads, giving one row per CDR3 protein. The data hold over 25,000 distinct CDR3 sequences, with just over 45% observed a single time. Source: PBMCs, taken before or after stereotactic body radiation therapy (not recorded which). These receptors came from a donor over 45 with non-small cell lung cancer.

As concerns this clonotype: This sequence may be a read error, since a much larger clone differs from it by one base. The chain links TRBV7-2 to TRBJ1-2, with D tentatively TRBD1 (6 bases). Trimming took off 6 bases at V and 4 bases at J, with 12 bases between the two ends. The CDR3 is 13 residues long. Germline lookup yields CDR1 SGHTA and CDR2 FQGNSA. The CDR3 reads CASRLKGVYGYTF. CDR3 nucleotides: TGTGCCAGCAGGCTAAAGGGGGTCTATGGCTACACCTTC.

This clonotype was seen once. The chain joins TRBV19 to TRBJ2-3; 7 nucleotides match TRBD1. The germline V gene has CDR1 LNHDA and CDR2 SQIVND (reference sequence). This CDR3 is built from 15 residues. Germline trimming cut 2 bases from V and 7 bases from J; bases unmatched to any gene: 9. The chain's CDR3 is CASSITRTGLYTQYF. The DNA for the CDR3 is TGTGCCAGTAGTATAACCCGGACAGGCCTCTATACGCAGTATTTT.

J is TRBJ1-4 and V is TRBV6-2 or TRBV6-3, with a weak D call TRBD1 (5 bases). The CDR3 has 15 amino acids. In germline, CDR1 is MNHEY, CDR2 SVGEGT. With 2 bases removed from V and 6 bases from J, the gap between germline ends came to 13 bases. The CDR3 spells CASSYRGMFYEKLFF. CDR3 coding DNA: TGTGCCAGCAGTTACAGGGGCATGTTCTATGAAAAACTGTTTTTT.

The V gene is TRBV12-3 or TRBV12-4, the J gene TRBJ2-1; 11 bases agree with TRBD2. This CDR3 contains 13 residues. J lost 6 bases, V lost 8 bases, and 3 bases had no gene match. CDR3 amino acids: CASGLAGSNEQFF. CDR3 coding DNA: TGTGCCAGCGGACTAGCGGGTTCCAATGAGCAGTTCTTC.

A remark on this clonotype: A read error is the likely source, as a far larger clone sits one nucleotide away. This chain connects TRBV6-4 to TRBJ2-2, with D possibly TRBD1 on 5 matching bases. CDR3 size: 12 residues. Trimming shortened V by 10 bases and J by 6 bases, and 12 bases separated the two germline ends. In germline, CDR1 is MRHNA, CDR2 SNTAGT. CDR3 nucleotides: TGTGCCATGTACAGGTTTTCCGGGGAGCTGTTTTTT. This translates into CAMYRFSGELFF.

The V call is TRBV6-1, the J call TRBJ2-3; 13 bases are shared with TRBD2. The CDR3 has 17 amino acids. Germline assignment: CDR1 MNHNS and CDR2 SASEGT. The V segment lost 10 bases and the J segment 6 bases; nucleotides outside the gene matches: 16. The CDR3 reads CAITAATSGRSSDTQYF. Written as DNA, the CDR3 is TGTGCCATCACCGCGGCGACTAGCGGGAGGAGCTCCGATACGCAGTATTTT.

The chain couples TRBV11-2 to TRBJ2-7; tentatively, D is TRBD2 (6 bases). CDR3 size: 16 residues. Deletions cut 3 bases from V and 3 bases from J, with 18 bases between. Per the germline V gene, CDR1 is SGHAT and CDR2 is FQNNGV. The CDR3 region has the DNA TGTGCCAGCAGCTTTCGGAATCGACTAGACCTCTACGAGCAGTACTTC. It specifies CASSFRNRLDLYEQYF.

This clonotype was counted at least ten times. The chain uses TRBV2 and TRBJ2-5; no firm D call. Germline V gives CDR1 SNHLY, CDR2 FYNNEI. CDR3 length: 14 residues. V dropped 0 bases and J dropped 5 bases, with 10 bases sitting between them. The chain's CDR3 is CASSEANVGETQYF. The CDR3 DNA sequence: TGTGCCAGCAGTGAAGCGAATGTGGGGGAGACCCAGTACTTC.

This clonotype is deemed medium-sized (0.01 to 0.1%). This chain connects TRBV12-3 or TRBV12-4 to TRBJ1-3; D is perhaps TRBD1 (5 bases). This CDR3 has 18 amino acids. The V end was cut by 6 bases, the J end by 3 bases, with 24 bases between. In DNA form, the CDR3 reads TGTGCCAGCAGACCAGGGACGGAGAACTACTCTGGTGGAAACACCATATATTTT. Protein sequence: CASRPGTENYSGGNTIYF.

This clonotype was detected ten times or more. The chain has TRBV3-1 and TRBJ2-1, with 8 bases fitting TRBD1. The CDR3 spans 16 residues. Germline V gene data show CDR1 as LGHDT and CDR2 as YNNKEL (reference sequence). V shed 5 bases and J 6 bases; nucleotides not matched to a gene: 12. CDR3 coding DNA: TGTGCCAGCAGCAAAACGGACAGGGTACATTTCAATGAGCAGTTCTTC. This encodes CASSKTDRVHFNEQFF.

This clonotype was seen ten or more times. The chain is built from TRBV4-2 and TRBJ1-2, with D uncertain. The V gene's germline CDR1 is LGHNA and CDR2 YNFKEQ. Trimming took off 0 bases at V and 8 bases at J, with 16 bases between the two ends. The CDR3 runs 15 residues. The CDR3 DNA sequence: TGTGCCAGCAGCCAAGAAGGGTTCGGGTCCGACGGCTACACCTTC. This codes for CASSQEGFGSDGYTF.

This clonotype appeared many times. The rearrangement uses TRBV4-1 and TRBJ1-5; 7 bases are shared with TRBD1. Germline-derived CDR1 and CDR2 are MGHRA and YSYEKL. V gave up 1 base and J gave up 7 bases; unmatched junction bases: 1. The CDR3 is 13 residues long. CDR3 protein: CASSQGQGQPQHF. The CDR3 region has the DNA TGCGCCAGCAGCCAAGGACAGGGCCAGCCCCAGCATTTT.

The rearrangement uses TRBV5-8 and TRBJ1-2; a weak D match, TRBD1 (6 bases). The CDR3 contains 15 residues. CDR1 and CDR2 from the germline V gene are SGHTS and YDEGEE. V was shortened by 2 bases and J by 2 bases, with 13 bases between the two germline ends. This chain's CDR3 is CASSFSGGANYGYTF. CDR3 DNA sequence: TGTGCCAGCAGCTTTAGCGGGGGGGCAAACTATGGCTACACCTTC.

This clonotype was found many times. The chain links TRBV27 to TRBJ2-3; TRBD2 might be the D (6 bases). The CDR3 runs 14 residues. The germline gives CDR1 MNHEY, CDR2 SMNVEV (reference sequence). Trimming took off 7 bases at V and 6 bases at J, with 17 bases between the two ends. CDR3 nucleotides: TGTGCCAGCACGGGAGTTCATGCGGCCGATACGCAGTATTTT. Translation gives CASTGVHAADTQYF.

The genes are TRBV9 and TRBJ2-2; 8 nucleotides match TRBD1. Unmatched junction bases numbered 18, after V lost 8 bases and J lost 9 bases. Germline assignment: CDR1 SGDLS and CDR2 YYNGEE. The CDR3 length is 16 residues. The CDR3 reads CASSSRTGQITRELFF. CDR3 bases: TGTGCCAGTAGCTCCAGGACAGGGCAGATAACCCGGGAGCTGTTTTTT.

This clonotype was observed many times. The chain recombines TRBV11-2 with TRBJ1-4, with 10 bases identical to TRBD1. J gave up 7 bases and V 4 bases, and 9 bases lay outside the gene matches. The germline V gene has CDR1 SGHAT and CDR2 FQNNGV. The CDR3 length is 16 residues. Here the CDR3 DNA reads TGTGCCAGCAGCTCGACAGGGGGCCGCTCCATTGAAAAACTGTTTTTT. This codes for CASSSTGGRSIEKLFF.

A remark on this clonotype: A single base is all that separates this from a far larger clone, so a read error is likely. The CDR3 protein is CASRLMLTDTQYF. The CDR3 nucleotides are TGTGCCAGCAGACTCATGTTGACAGATACGCAGTATTTT. The rearrangement joins TRBV2 to TRBJ2-3; no clear D. CDR1 is SNHLY and CDR2 is FYNNEI in the germline V gene. The CDR3 is 13 amino acids. V shed 6 bases and J shed 3 bases, with 10 bases lying between them.

This clonotype was detected many times. The gene calls are TRBV11-3 and TRBJ2-7, with D unresolved. V was trimmed by 1 base and J by 2 bases, leaving 6 bases between them. This CDR3 contains 13 residues. Germline V gives CDR1 SGHNT, CDR2 YENEEA. CDR3 protein: CASSLGEAYEQYF. The CDR3 nucleotides are TGTGCCAGCAGCTTAGGCGAGGCCTACGAGCAGTACTTC.

To note about this clonotype: A much larger clone lies a single base off, so this may be a read error. V and J are TRBV20-1 and TRBJ2-5; 10 positions agree with TRBD2. This CDR3 spans 15 amino acids. The germline V gene has CDR1 DFQATT and CDR2 SNEGSKA (reference sequence). Germline trimming cut 4 bases from V and 5 bases from J; bases unmatched to any gene: 10. The CDR3 nucleotides are TGCAGTGCTATCGCTCGCCTAGCGGGGGAGGAGACCCAGTACTTC. This translates into CSAIARLAGEETQYF.

This clonotype is medium-sized (0.01 to 0.1%). This chain joins TRBV5-1 and TRBJ1-5; D gene uncertain. V was shortened by 3 bases and J by 0 bases, with 7 bases between the two germline ends. This CDR3 is 14 amino acids long. The germline gives CDR1 SGHRS, CDR2 YFSETQ. As DNA, the CDR3 is TGCGCCAGCAGCTCAGAGCTTAGCAATCAGCCCCAGCATTTT. This codes for CASSSELSNQPQHF.

This clonotype was observed a few times. The J gene is TRBJ2-2, the V gene TRBV7-9; D may correspond to TRBD1 or TRBD2 (5 bases each). Germline V gene lookup returns CDR1 SEHNR and CDR2 FQNEAQ (reference sequence). The CDR3 consists of 16 residues. Trimming took off 5 bases at V and 2 bases at J, with 15 bases between the two ends. The CDR3 sequence is CASSGSGAYNTGELFF. The CDR3 DNA follows: TGTGCCAGCAGCGGGTCCGGGGCGTACAACACCGGGGAGCTGTTTTTT.